This paragraph reports one TCR beta chain. Its antigen is not identified. CDR1 is LNHNV and CDR2 is YYDKDF in the germline V gene (reference sequence). V lost 4 bases to trimming and J lost 9 bases; unmatched junction nucleotides: 14. There are 16 residues in the CDR3. This entry comes from a study of cytomegalovirus exposure and HLA in healthy donors. Study in general: The roughly 120 validation repertoires matched the 650 to 850 first-cohort repertoires in platform, a later analysis reported. Study outcomes and limitations: The tendency of first-cohort TCR clusters to co-occur in the roughly 110 validation repertoires was the finding of a later analysis. Cytomegalovirus association was assigned to about 150 TCR beta chains. For cytomegalovirus status, the classifier reportedly gave diagnoses with high specificity and sensitivity.

The protocol was immunoSEQ multiplex PCR, while the TCRdb copy is restricted to in-frame clones and leaves out a portion. In the table there are about 120,000 clones, around 89% of which are singletons. Sequencing used PBMCs. This sequence joins TRBV15 and TRBJ2-1, with 8 bases that match TRBD1. The clonotype comes from a woman younger than 30 in good health and CMV-seropositive. The CDR3, as DNA: TGTGCCACCAGCACAATCACCGGGACAGGAACAACTGAGCAGTTCTTC. Translated: CATSTITGTGTTEQFF.